Below are 20 T cell receptor beta chains sequenced from a single sample in a study of cytomegalovirus exposure and HLA in healthy donors. The study ran its PCR with 60 Vbeta and 13 Jbeta primers. Assay used: immunoSEQ multiplex PCR; TCRdb lists only in-frame clones, some missing. The sample shows 85,000 to 120,000 clones, around three quarters of them seen only once. Sequenced sample: PBMCs. These receptors all come from a boy between 10 and 17 years old in good health and CMV-seronegative.

The genes are TRBV4-1 and TRBJ2-7, with 12 bases identical to TRBD1. The CDR3 is 18 amino acids. V lost 1 base and J lost 9; bases outside the gene matches: 16. Germline lookup yields CDR1 MGHRA and CDR2 YSYEKL. The CDR3 DNA follows: TGCGCCAGCAGCCAAGTCTGCCTCCGGGACAGGGGGCAAGTCTGGCAGTACTTC. Its translation is CASSQVCLRDRGQVWQYF.

This sequence joins TRBV7-9 and TRBJ2-1, with D maybe TRBD2 (6 bases). Trimming shortened V by 4 bases and J by 4 bases, and 17 bases separated the two germline ends. The CDR3 is 16 residues long. Germline V gene lookup returns CDR1 SEHNR and CDR2 FQNEAQ (reference sequence). The CDR3 DNA is TGTGCCAGCAGCTCGACTAGGAGACTCCTTTACAATGAGCAGTTCTTC. As protein: CASSSTRRLLYNEQFF.

The chain joins TRBV6-1 to TRBJ1-5; perhaps TRBD1 as D (5 bases). CDR3 length equals 16 residues. V lost 2 bases and J 5 bases, leaving 16 bases between the germline ends. CDR1 and CDR2 from the germline V gene are MNHNS and SASEGT. The CDR3 region has the DNA TGTGCCAGCAGTGAATTGGGAAGGGGTGGATATCAGCCCCAGCATTTT. Translation gives CASSELGRGGYQPQHF.

CDR3 sequence: CASSSPPGREGNTGELFF. For the CDR3, the DNA is TGTGCCAGCAGTTCCCCGCCCGGGCGGGAGGGGAACACCGGGGAGCTGTTTTTT. This sequence joins TRBV28 and TRBJ2-2; TRBD2 matches 9 bases. Germline V gives CDR1 MDHEN, CDR2 SYDVKM. J gave up 1 base and V 4 bases, and 10 bases lay outside the gene matches. This CDR3 is built from 18 residues.

The chain links TRBV5-4 to TRBJ2-5, with D perhaps matching TRBD1 (6 bases). This CDR3 comprises 14 residues. Germline V gene lookup returns CDR1 SGHNT and CDR2 YYREEE (reference sequence). Trimming left V 4 bases short and J 4 bases short, with 14 bases between. CDR3 protein: CASSKNRAGETQYF. CDR3 sequence (DNA): TGTGCCAGCAGCAAAAACAGGGCGGGAGAGACCCAGTACTTC.

The chain uses TRBV27 and TRBJ2-7; perhaps TRBD2 as D (5 bases). Germline V lookup: CDR1 MNHEY, CDR2 SMNVEV (reference sequence). Trimming stripped 5 bases from V and 3 bases from J, with 17 bases between. The CDR3 is 15 residues long. The CDR3 region is CASSVFREPRYEQYF. CDR3 sequence (DNA): TGTGCCAGCAGTGTGTTCCGGGAACCCCGCTACGAGCAGTACTTC.

The chain has TRBV6-4 and TRBJ1-2; D is unresolved. Per the germline V gene, CDR1 is MRHNA and CDR2 is SNTAGT. Trimming stripped 5 bases from V and 0 bases from J, with 13 bases between. The CDR3 consists of 15 residues. CDR3 in amino acids: CASSLHGDPNYGYTF. As DNA, the CDR3 is TGTGCCAGCAGTCTTCACGGGGATCCTAACTATGGCTACACCTTC.

The V and J genes are TRBV27 and TRBJ2-1, with 12 bases aligning to TRBD1. CDR1 is MNHEY, CDR2 SMNVEV, per germline (reference sequence). This CDR3 region has 15 residues. The V gene end was trimmed by 3 bases and the J gene end by 6 bases; junction bases not matched to a gene: 3. CDR3 in amino acids: CASSFGTGGRNEQFF. CDR3 nucleotide sequence: TGTGCCAGCAGTTTTGGGACAGGGGGCCGCAATGAGCAGTTCTTC.

The chain is built from TRBV6-1 and TRBJ2-2; 7 bases agree with TRBD1. V was pared by 2 bases and J by 3 bases, with 3 bases of the junction left unmatched. Looked up from germline, CDR1 is MNHNS and CDR2 is SASEGT. CDR3 size: 15 residues. In DNA form, the CDR3 reads TGTGCCAGCAGTGAACAAGGGGGCTACACCGGGGAGCTGTTTTTT. This translates into CASSEQGGYTGELFF.

The count of this clone is one. Relative to the germline gene, one junction end is altered; a read error may explain this. This sequence joins TRBV15 and TRBJ2-1, with a weak D call TRBD2 (6 bases). This CDR3 is 12 amino acids long. In germline, CDR1 is LNHNV, CDR2 YYDKDF (reference sequence). CDR3 in DNA: TGTGCCACCGGGGACTCCGACAATGAGCAGTTCTTC. This codes for CATGDSDNEQFF.

This chain connects TRBV27 to TRBJ2-7; D unresolved. Trimming shortened V by 2 bases and J by 2 bases, and 7 bases separated the two germline ends. Per the germline V gene, CDR1 is MNHEY and CDR2 is SMNVEV (reference sequence). The CDR3 loop spans 13 amino acids. The CDR3, as DNA: TGTGCCAGCAGTTTAAACACAGCCTACGAGCAGTACTTC. Protein: CASSLNTAYEQYF.

This clone was observed a few times. V gene TRBV9 combines with J gene TRBJ1-5; 10 bases line up with TRBD1. The V gene's germline CDR1 is SGDLS and CDR2 YYNGEE. Trimming removed 0 bases from V and 5 bases from J; junction bases left unmatched: 2. The CDR3 runs to 15 residues. This CDR3 is CASSVAGTGDQPQHF. CDR3 sequence (DNA): TGTGCCAGCAGCGTAGCGGGGACAGGGGATCAGCCCCAGCATTTT. Variable domain in full (rest from reference TRBV9 and TRBJ1-5): DSGVTQTPKHLITATGQRVTLRCSPRSGDLSVYWYQQSLDQGLQFLIQYYNGEERAKGNILERFSAQQFPDLHSELNLSSLELGDSALYFCASSVAGTGDQPQHFGDGTRLSIL.

J is TRBJ2-5 and V is TRBV10-2, with 12 bases matching TRBD2. This CDR3 spans 17 amino acids. The germline CDR1 and CDR2 sequences are WSHSY and SAAADI. The junction had 14 bases not matched to a gene; V was cut back by 7 bases and J by 5 bases. CDR3 coding DNA: TGCGCCAGCACCCGGGCTAGCGGGAGGGCCAATTGGGAGACCCAGTACTTC. Translation gives CASTRASGRANWETQYF.

This clone was seen a few times. The chain uses TRBV4-3 and TRBJ1-4; TRBD1 matches 7 bases. The J segment lost 2 bases and the V segment lost 6 bases, leaving 6 bases of the junction unmatched. The germline CDR1 and CDR2 sequences are LGHNA and YSLEER. This CDR3 has 15 amino acids. Here the CDR3 DNA reads TGCGCCAGCAGTCCCACAGGGGCGACTAATGAAAAACTGTTTTTT. It encodes CASSPTGATNEKLFF.

The DNA for the CDR3 is TGTGCCAGCAAGGAACAGGGGCCGCAGTTCTTC. Translation gives CASKEQGPQFF. The J gene is TRBJ2-1, the V gene TRBV2; TRBD1 aligns across 7 bases. Germline V gene lookup returns CDR1 SNHLY and CDR2 FYNNEI. The CDR3 is 11 residues long. V lost 7 bases, J lost 12 bases, and 6 bases stayed unmatched. Full variable domain (remainder filled in from reference TRBV2 and TRBJ2-1): EPEVTQTPSHQVTQMGQEVILRCVPISNHLYFYWYRQILGQKVEFLVSFYNNEISEKSEIFDDQFSVERPDGSNFTLKIRSTKLEDSAMYFCASKEQGPQFFGPGTRLTVL.

The chain uses TRBV9 and TRBJ1-1; the match to TRBD1 covers 7 bases. CDR1 and CDR2 (germline): SGDLS, YYNGEE. The trim removed 7 bases at V and 4 bases at J, leaving 7 bases unmatched. CDR3 length equals 13 residues. The CDR3 spells CASGRDRSTEAFF. For the CDR3, the DNA is TGTGCCAGCGGCCGGGACAGAAGCACTGAAGCTTTCTTT.

This rearrangement joins TRBV5-1 to TRBJ2-7; TRBD1 agrees at 7 bases. This CDR3 spans 18 amino acids. V was pared by 0 bases and J by 3 bases, with 15 bases of the junction left unmatched. Germline V lookup: CDR1 SGHRS, CDR2 YFSETQ. The CDR3 protein is CASSLGPASAGTVYEQYF. The CDR3, as DNA: TGCGCCAGCAGCTTGGGACCCGCGTCCGCCGGGACAGTCTACGAGCAGTACTTC.

In its sample, this clone was seen a few times. The genes are TRBV6-9 and TRBJ2-3; TRBD2 is a possible D gene (6 bases). The V gene lost 2 bases and the J gene lost 0 bases, with 21 bases spanning the gap. This CDR3 has 19 residues. Germline CDR1 and CDR2: MNHGY and SVAAGI. CDR3 protein: CASSYPDSLAGPSTDTQYF. In DNA form, the CDR3 reads TGTGCCAGCAGTTATCCCGACAGTCTCGCGGGGCCCAGCACAGATACGCAGTATTTT.

V and J are TRBV10-3 and TRBJ1-4, with 8 bases that match TRBD1. Germline lookup yields CDR1 ENHRY and CDR2 SYGVKD. J gave up 6 bases and V 11 bases, and 5 bases lay outside the gene matches. CDR3 length: 12 amino acids. This CDR3 is CASSGQDEKLFF. CDR3 DNA sequence: TGTGCCTCTTCGGGACAGGATGAAAAACTGTTTTTT.

V gene TRBV14 combines with J gene TRBJ2-1; the match to TRBD2 covers 10 bases. The CDR3 runs to 17 residues. The V gene end was trimmed by 2 bases and the J gene end by 3 bases; junction bases not matched to a gene: 7. Germline loops: CDR1 SGHDN, CDR2 FVKESK. CDR3 residues: CASSQYTGTSDYNEQFF. As DNA, the CDR3 is TGTGCCAGCAGCCAATACACCGGGACTAGCGACTACAATGAGCAGTTCTTC.